Reported below is one T cell receptor (beta chain). This clonotype appeared a few times. Which antigen it targets is not known. Base qualities are missing; no much larger clone stands one base away. Genomic DNA was used as template for profiling of TCR beta VDJ combinations and CDR3 sequences. TCR repertoire sequencing was run on an Illumina HiSeq 2000. The authors' pipeline ran thus. Repertoire assessment relied on Simpson's diversity index, CDR3 size and DJ length profiles, and TRBV/TRBJ rearrangement plots. The immunodominant clone was defined as the most abundant DNA sequence in deep sequencing data. CDR3 amino acid sequences were checked for sharing across subjects and were also compared against the VDJdb database and published repertoires. TCRdb itself trimmed the public reads at Q25 with fastp, ran MiXCR and retained productive beta chains. Each record represents a unique CDR3 protein, reported with the most common genes and DNA among its rows. TCRdb's processing, not the study's, gives the V and J calls here. The sample table shows roughly 200,000 distinct CDR3 sequences, and approximately 60% are seen once. 25% to 30% of the sample belongs to the ten largest clones.

In the study, sorted CD4+ and CD8+ blood T cells from patients with severe aplastic anemia and from healthy subjects underwent deep sequencing of TCR repertoires. Ficoll-Paque density gradient centrifugation was used to isolate peripheral blood mononuclear cells. Before DNA extraction, CD4+ and CD8+ T cells were sorted with FACS or magnetic beads. This sample is part of a study of CD8+CD57+ T cells in acquired aplastic anemia (dated by TCRdb to the late 2010s). Looking at the study overall: Extracted DNA from sorted CD4+ and CD8+ cells averaged approximately 3 ug, ranging from roughly 0.19 to 27.4 ug. Healthy donor samples averaged approximately 9.8 million reads for CD4+ and under 12 million for CD8+ cells. Points the paper makes about the study in general: CD8+ Simpson's diversity did not differ significantly between patients and healthy controls (P=0.060). Although under 35 CD8+ CDR3 sequences were shared by patients and controls, these sequences appeared highly expressed in patients and within the immunodominant clones of patients.

The material sequenced was sorted CD4+, CD8+, or CD8+CD57+ T cells (not recorded which) from PBMCs. The clonotype comes from a human donor in good health.

The CDR3 corresponds to CASSLGGASDGYTF. At the DNA level, the sequence is TGTGCCAGCAGTTTAGGGGGCGCGTCGGATGGCTACACCTTC. The chain joins TRBV27 to TRBJ1-2; the D gene is possibly TRBD1, with 6 bases matching. The CDR3, from cysteine to phenylalanine, totals 14 residues. CDR3 DNA only is kept here, 42 bases in frame from base 1. At the junction V is shortened by 2 bases and J by 6 bases, with 13 bases in between. Reading the germline V gene (reference sequence) gives CDR1 MNHEY and CDR2 SMNVEV.